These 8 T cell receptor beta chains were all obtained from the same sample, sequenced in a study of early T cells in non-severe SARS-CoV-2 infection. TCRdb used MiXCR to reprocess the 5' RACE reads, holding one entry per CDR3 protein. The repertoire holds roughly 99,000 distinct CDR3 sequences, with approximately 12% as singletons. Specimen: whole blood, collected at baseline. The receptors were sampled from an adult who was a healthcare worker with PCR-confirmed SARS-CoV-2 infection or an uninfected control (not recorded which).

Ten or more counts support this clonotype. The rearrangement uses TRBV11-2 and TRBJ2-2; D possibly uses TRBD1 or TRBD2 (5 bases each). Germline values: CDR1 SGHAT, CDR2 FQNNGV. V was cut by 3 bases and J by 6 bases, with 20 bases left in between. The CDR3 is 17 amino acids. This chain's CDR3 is CASSFVPGARGSGELFF. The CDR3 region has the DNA TGTGCCAGCAGCTTTGTCCCCGGGGCCCGTGGGTCCGGGGAGCTGTTTTTT.

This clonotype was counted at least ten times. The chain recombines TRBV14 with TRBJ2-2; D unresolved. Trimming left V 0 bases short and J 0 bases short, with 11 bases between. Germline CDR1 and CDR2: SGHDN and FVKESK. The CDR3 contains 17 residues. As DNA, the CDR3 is TGTGCCAGCAGCCAAGACAGGCGCGGACCGAACACCGGGGAGCTGTTTTTT. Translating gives CASSQDRRGPNTGELFF.

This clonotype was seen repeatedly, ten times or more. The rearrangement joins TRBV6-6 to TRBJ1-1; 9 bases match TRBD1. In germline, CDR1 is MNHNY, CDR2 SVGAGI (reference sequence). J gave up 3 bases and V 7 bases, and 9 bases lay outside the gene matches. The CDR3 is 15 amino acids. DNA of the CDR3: TGTGCCAGCACTCCGGACAGGGGAGGACACACTGAAGCTTTCTTT. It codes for CASTPDRGGHTEAFF.

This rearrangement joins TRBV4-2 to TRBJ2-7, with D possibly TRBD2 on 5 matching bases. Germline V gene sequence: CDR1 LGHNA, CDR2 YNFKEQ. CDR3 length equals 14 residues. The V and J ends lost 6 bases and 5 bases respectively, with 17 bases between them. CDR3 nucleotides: TGTGCCAGCAGTCGCTCTCGGGGAATAAACGAGCAGTACTTC. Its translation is CASSRSRGINEQYF.

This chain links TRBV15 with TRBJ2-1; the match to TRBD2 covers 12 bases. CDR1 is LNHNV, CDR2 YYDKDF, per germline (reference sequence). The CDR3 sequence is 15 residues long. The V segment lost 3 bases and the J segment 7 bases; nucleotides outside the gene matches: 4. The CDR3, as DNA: TGTGCCACCAGCAGTTCTAGCGGGGGGGCGAATGAGCAGTTCTTC. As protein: CATSSSSGGANEQFF.

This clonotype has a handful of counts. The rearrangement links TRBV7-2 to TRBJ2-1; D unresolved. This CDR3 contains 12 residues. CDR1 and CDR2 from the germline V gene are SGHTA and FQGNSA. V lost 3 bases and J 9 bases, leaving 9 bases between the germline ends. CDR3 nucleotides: TGTGCCAGCAGCTTCCGACTGAGTGAGCAGTTCTTC. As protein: CASSFRLSEQFF.

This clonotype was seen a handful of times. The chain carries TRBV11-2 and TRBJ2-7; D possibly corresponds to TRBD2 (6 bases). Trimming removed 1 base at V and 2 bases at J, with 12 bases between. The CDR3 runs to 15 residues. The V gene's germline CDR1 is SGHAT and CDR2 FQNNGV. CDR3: CASSLVRGGAYEQYF. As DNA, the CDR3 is TGTGCCAGCAGCTTAGTACGGGGAGGTGCCTACGAGCAGTACTTC. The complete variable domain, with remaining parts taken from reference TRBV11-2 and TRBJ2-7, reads EAGVAQSPRYKIIEKRQSVAFWCNPISGHATLYWYQQILGQGPKLLIQFQNNGVVDDSQLPKDRFSAERLKGVDSTLKIQPAKLEDSAVYLCASSLVRGGAYEQYFGPGTRLTVT.

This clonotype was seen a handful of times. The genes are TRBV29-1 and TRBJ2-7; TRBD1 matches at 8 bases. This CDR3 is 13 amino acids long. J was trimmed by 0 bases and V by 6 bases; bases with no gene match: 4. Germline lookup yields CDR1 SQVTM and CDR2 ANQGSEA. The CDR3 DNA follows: TGCAGCGTCCGAGGACAGGGCTCCTACGAGCAGTACTTC. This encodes CSVRGQGSYEQYF.